These 9 T cell receptor beta chains were all obtained from the same sample, sequenced in a study of blood T cell repertoires in COVID-19. Repertoires were generated with immunoSEQ multiplex PCR, while TCRdb's copy carries only in-frame clones and drops some. The table has some 300,000 clones, 89% seen once; the top ten hold roughly a tenth. Specimen: PBMCs or T cells enriched from blood (not recorded which). Receptor source: a woman in her twenties or thirties who had recovered from COVID-19.

This chain joins TRBV5-1 and TRBJ1-4; D gene unclear. Trimming took off 0 bases at V and 6 bases at J, with 9 bases between the two ends. Germline lookup yields CDR1 SGHRS and CDR2 YFSETQ. The CDR3 totals 14 residues. CDR3: CASSLDGRDEKLFF. CDR3 DNA sequence: TGCGCCAGCAGCTTGGACGGTCGAGATGAAAAACTGTTTTTT. Combining the CDR3 with reference TRBV5-1 and TRBJ1-4 gives the whole variable domain KAGVTQTPRYLIKTRGQQVTLSCSPISGHRSVSWYQQTPGQGLQFLFEYFSETQRNKGNFPGRFSGRQFSNSRSEMNVSTLELGDSALYLCASSLDGRDEKLFFGSGTQLSVL.

The chain carries TRBV27 and TRBJ1-6; D is uncertain. V lost 3 bases, J lost 5 bases, and 11 bases lay in between. This CDR3 has 15 residues. From germline, CDR1 is MNHEY and CDR2 SMNVEV (reference sequence). The CDR3 region is CASSFFGANNSPLHF. CDR3 sequence (DNA): TGTGCCAGCAGTTTTTTTGGAGCGAATAATTCACCCCTCCACTTT.

The chain couples TRBV7-2 to TRBJ2-3; D call uncertain. The CDR3 consists of 14 residues. Germline CDR1 and CDR2: SGHTA and FQGNSA. V lost 4 bases and J lost 2, with 10 bases in between. The CDR3 DNA is TGTGCCAGCAGCTCAAACTACAACACAGATACGCAGTATTTT. Protein product: CASSSNYNTDTQYF.

V and J are TRBV6-5 and TRBJ2-2; 9 nucleotides agree with TRBD1. Germline V gene sequence: CDR1 MNHEY, CDR2 SVGAGI. This CDR3 has 15 residues. V was clipped by 6 bases and J by 3 bases; unmatched bases: 5. CDR3 protein: CASRGDRVHTGELFF. The DNA of the CDR3 is TGTGCCAGCAGAGGGGACAGGGTCCACACCGGGGAGCTGTTTTTT.

This chain joins TRBV30 and TRBJ1-6, with TRBD1 as a possible D gene (5 bases). Germline assignment: CDR1 GTSNPN and CDR2 SVGIG (reference sequence). V lost 4 bases and J 9 bases, leaving 7 bases between the germline ends. This CDR3 comprises 11 residues. CDR3 in DNA: TGTGCCTGGACCCAGGGTTCACCCCTCCACTTT. The encoded protein is CAWTQGSPLHF.

This sequence joins TRBV2 and TRBJ2-1, with TRBD1 matching 7 bases. Trimming took 4 bases from V and 5 from J; bases not matched to a gene: 8. Germline CDR1 SNHLY, CDR2 FYNNEI. The CDR3 runs 15 residues. The CDR3 DNA is TGTGCCAGCAGTGTGATAGGGACAGCTCACAATGAGCAGTTCTTC. This encodes CASSVIGTAHNEQFF.

V is TRBV3-1 (or the pseudogene TRBV3-2) and J is TRBJ2-5; 7 positions match TRBD1. The CDR3 extends over 17 amino acids. V trimming: 3 bases; J trimming: 5 bases; junction bases outside the gene matches: 15. Germline lookup yields CDR1 LGHDT and CDR2 YNNKEL (reference sequence). Here the CDR3 reads CASSHKLTPYRGETQYF. CDR3 sequence (DNA): TGTGCCAGCAGCCATAAACTTACACCTTACAGGGGCGAGACCCAGTACTTC.

This chain connects TRBV6-5 to TRBJ2-1, with a tentative D call TRBD2 (6 bases). CDR3 size: 13 residues. Germline CDR1 is MNHEY and CDR2 is SVGAGI. V lost 3 bases to trimming and J lost 9 bases, with 12 bases between them. CDR3 sequence reads: CASSYTRDSEQFF. The CDR3 region has the DNA TGTGCCAGCAGTTATACGCGGGATAGTGAGCAGTTCTTC.

This clone was found once. The chain has TRBV6-1 and TRBJ2-7; TRBD2 aligns across 7 bases. V lost 2 bases to trimming and J lost 8 bases; unmatched junction nucleotides: 9. Germline CDR1 reads MNHNS; CDR2 reads SASEGT. The CDR3 spans 14 residues. The CDR3 DNA follows: TGTGCCAGCAGTGAAAGCGGGACCCCCTGGAAGCAGTACTTC. Translated, it gives CASSESGTPWKQYF.